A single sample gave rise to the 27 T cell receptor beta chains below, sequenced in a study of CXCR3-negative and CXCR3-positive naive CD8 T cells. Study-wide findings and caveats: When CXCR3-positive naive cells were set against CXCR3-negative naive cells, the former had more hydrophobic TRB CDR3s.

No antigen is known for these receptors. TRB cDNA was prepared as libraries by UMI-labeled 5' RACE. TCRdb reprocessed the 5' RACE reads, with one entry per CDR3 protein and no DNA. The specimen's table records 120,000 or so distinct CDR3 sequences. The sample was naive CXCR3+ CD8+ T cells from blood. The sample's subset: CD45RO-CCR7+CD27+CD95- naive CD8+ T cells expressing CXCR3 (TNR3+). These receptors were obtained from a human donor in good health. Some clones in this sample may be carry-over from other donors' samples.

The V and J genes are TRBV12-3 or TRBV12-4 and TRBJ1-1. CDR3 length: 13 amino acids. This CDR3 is CASSPSPNTEAFF.

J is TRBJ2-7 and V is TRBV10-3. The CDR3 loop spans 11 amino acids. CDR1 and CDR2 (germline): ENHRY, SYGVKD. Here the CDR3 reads CATQTPHEQYF.

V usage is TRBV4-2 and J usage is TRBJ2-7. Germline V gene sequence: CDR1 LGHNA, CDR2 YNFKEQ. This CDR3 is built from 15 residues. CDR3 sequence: CASSQDFGFSYEQYF.

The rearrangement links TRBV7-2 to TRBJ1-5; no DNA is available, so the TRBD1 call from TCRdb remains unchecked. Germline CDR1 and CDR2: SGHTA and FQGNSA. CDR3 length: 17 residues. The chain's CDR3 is CASSLLEGTGVDQPQHF.

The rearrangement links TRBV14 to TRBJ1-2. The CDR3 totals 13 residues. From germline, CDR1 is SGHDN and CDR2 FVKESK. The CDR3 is CASSHIANYGYTF.

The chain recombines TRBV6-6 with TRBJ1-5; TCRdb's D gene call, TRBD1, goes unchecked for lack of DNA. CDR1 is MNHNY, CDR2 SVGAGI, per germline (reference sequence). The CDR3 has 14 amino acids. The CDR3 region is CASRPLGGNQPHHF.

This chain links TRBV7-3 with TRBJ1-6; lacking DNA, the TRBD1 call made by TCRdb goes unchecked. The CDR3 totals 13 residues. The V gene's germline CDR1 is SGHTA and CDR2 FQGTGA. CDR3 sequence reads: CASSLMGDSPLHF.

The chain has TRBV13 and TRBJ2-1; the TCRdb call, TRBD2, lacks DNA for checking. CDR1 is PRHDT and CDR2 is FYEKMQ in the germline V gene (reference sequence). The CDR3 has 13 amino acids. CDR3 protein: CASSARGPNEQFF.

This CDR3 reads CASSYGLGEGWTGNQPQHF. V gene TRBV6-2 or TRBV6-3 combines with J gene TRBJ1-5; lacking DNA, the TRBD1 call made by TCRdb goes unchecked. In germline, CDR1 is MNHEY, CDR2 SVGEGT. The CDR3 length is 19 residues.

CDR3 sequence: CSVSLQGGTEAFF. The chain uses TRBV29-1 and TRBJ1-1; TCRdb selects TRBD1, and the lack of DNA leaves this call unchecked. The V gene's germline CDR1 is SQVTM and CDR2 ANQGSEA. The CDR3 is 13 amino acids.

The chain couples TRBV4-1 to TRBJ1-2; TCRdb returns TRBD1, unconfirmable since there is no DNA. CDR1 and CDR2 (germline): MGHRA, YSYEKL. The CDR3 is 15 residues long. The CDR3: CASSQEPGQGYGYTF.

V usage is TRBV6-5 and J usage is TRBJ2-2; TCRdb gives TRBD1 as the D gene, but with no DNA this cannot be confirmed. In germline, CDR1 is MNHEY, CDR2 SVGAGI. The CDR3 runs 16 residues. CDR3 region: CASSPPGHLTTGELFF.

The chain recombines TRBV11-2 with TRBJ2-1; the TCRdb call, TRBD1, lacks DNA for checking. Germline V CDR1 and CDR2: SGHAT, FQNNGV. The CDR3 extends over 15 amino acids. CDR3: CASSLGTGGYNEQFF.

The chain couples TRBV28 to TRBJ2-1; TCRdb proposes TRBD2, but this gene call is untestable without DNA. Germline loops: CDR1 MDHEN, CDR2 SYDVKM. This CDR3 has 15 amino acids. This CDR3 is CASSRRADSYNEQFF.

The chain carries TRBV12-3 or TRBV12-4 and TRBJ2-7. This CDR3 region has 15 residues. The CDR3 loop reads CASSLVDRGSHEQYF.

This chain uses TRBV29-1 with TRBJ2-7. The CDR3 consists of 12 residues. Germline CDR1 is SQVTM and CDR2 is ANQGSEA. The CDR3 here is CSVEDSNYEQYF.

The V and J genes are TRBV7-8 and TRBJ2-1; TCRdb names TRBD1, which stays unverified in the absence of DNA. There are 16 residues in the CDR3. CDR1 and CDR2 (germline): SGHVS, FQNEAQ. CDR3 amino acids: CASASPMGLGVNEQFF.

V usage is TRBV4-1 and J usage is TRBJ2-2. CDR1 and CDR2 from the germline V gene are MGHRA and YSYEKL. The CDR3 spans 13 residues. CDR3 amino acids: CASSQVLAGELFF.

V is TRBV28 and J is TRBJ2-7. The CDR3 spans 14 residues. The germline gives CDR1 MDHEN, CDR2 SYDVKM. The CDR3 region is CASSNTGGPYEQYF.

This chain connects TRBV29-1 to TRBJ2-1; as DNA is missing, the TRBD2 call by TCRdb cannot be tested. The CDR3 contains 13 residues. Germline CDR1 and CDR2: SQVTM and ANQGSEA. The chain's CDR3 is CSVEGGRPNEQFF.

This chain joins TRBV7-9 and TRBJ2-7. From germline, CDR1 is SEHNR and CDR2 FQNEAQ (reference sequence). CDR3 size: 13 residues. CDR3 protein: CASSGEGSYEQYF.

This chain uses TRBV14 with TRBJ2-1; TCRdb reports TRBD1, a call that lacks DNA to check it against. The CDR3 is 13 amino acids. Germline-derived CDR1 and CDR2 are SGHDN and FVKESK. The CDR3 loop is CASSQGGDYEQFF.

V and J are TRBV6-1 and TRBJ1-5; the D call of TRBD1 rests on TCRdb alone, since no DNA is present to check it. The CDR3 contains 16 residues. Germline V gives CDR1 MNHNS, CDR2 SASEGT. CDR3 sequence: CASSEWGGRGGRPQHF.

CDR3: CASSHGSTDTQYF. The chain links TRBV7-9 to TRBJ2-3. CDR3 length: 13 residues. Looked up from germline, CDR1 is SEHNR and CDR2 is FQNEAQ (reference sequence).

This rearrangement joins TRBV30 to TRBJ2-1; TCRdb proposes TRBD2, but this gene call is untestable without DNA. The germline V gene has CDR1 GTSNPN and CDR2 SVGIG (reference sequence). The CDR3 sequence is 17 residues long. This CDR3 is CAWSLGLAGGSYNEQFF.

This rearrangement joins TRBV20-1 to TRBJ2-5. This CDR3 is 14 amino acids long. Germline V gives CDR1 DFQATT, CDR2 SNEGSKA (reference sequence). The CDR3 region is CSAEPLATQETQYF.

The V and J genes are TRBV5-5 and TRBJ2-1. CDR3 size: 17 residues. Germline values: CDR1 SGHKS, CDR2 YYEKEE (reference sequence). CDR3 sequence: CASSSYSPVGSYNEQFF.